The entry below gives a single T cell receptor beta chain sequence along with its context. The sample originates from a study of blood T cell repertoires in COVID-19. About the research overall: Samples representing acute and convalescent COVID-19 were sourced from the United States, Italy and Spain. T cells, B-cell-depleted T cells, or PBMCs provided the cDNA or gDNA that served as material.

Looked up from germline, CDR1 is SGHTA and CDR2 is FQGNSA. V was pared by 1 base and J by 2 bases, with 6 bases of the junction left unmatched. The CDR3 consists of 17 residues. In the original processing: For nucleated cells, counts were estimated from reference gene primer amplification. Assay used: immunoSEQ multiplex PCR; TCRdb lists only in-frame clones, some missing. The V and J calls and clone size come from that table; D and trimming were worked out from the DNA. Of roughly 150,000 clones in the sample, more than 65% were seen once. The sequence came from a woman in her forties or fifties in a cohort sampled during active or convalescent COVID-19. The genes are TRBV7-2 and TRBJ2-5; 11 bases fit TRBD2. The sequencing input was peripheral blood. The CDR3 bases are TGTGCCAGCAGCTTAGGCCCGAGACTAGCGGGGCAAGAGACCCAGTACTTC. It yields the protein CASSLGPRLAGQETQYF.